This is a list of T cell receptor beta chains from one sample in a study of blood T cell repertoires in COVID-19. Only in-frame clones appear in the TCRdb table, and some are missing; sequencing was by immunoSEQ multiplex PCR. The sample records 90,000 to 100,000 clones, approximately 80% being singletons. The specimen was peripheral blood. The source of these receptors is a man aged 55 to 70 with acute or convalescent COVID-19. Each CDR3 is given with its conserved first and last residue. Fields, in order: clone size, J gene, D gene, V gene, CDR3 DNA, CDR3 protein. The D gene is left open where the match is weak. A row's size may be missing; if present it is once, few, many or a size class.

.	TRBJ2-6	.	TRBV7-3	TGTGCCAGCAGCTTGACCGGGACTCCTAACTCTGGGGCCAACGTCCTGACTTTC	CASSLTGTPNSGANVLTF
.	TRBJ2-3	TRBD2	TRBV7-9	TGTGCCAGCAGCTTAGACGGTCGCGGGAGCCCTGAAGATACGCAGTATTTT	CASSLDGRGSPEDTQYF
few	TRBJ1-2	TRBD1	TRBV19	TGTGCCAGTAGTATAATATCGGGACAGGGGAATGGCTACACCTTC	CASSIISGQGNGYTF
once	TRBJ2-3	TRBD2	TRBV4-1	TGCGCCAGCAGCCAAGAATGGGCTAGCGGAAGCACAGATACGCAGTATTTT	CASSQEWASGSTDTQYF
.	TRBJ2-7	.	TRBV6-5	TGTGCCAGCAGTTACGGGCCATGGGCCGAGCAGTACTTC	CASSYGPWAEQYF
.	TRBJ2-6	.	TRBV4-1	TGCGCCAGCAGCCAAGGACAGGCCGTAGTCCTGACTTTC	CASSQGQAVVLTF
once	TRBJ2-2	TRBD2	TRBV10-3	TGTGCCATCAGTGGACTTTACGGGAGGGCGGACACCGGGGAGCTGTTTTTT	CAISGLYGRADTGELFF
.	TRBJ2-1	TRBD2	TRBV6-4	TGTGCCAGCAGTGACACTAGCGGGAGAGATTACAATGAGCAGTTCTTC	CASSDTSGRDYNEQFF
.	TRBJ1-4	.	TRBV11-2	TGTGCCAGCAGCTTATTTGGGGAGATCGAAAAACTGTTTTTT	CASSLFGEIEKLFF
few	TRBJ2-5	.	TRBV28	TGTGCCAGCAGTTACGGGAGTACCCCTCGGGAGACCCAGTACTTC	CASSYGSTPRETQYF
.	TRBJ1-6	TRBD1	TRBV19	TGTGCCAGTAGTCCCCGGGACAGGGTCCCCAATTCACCCCTCCACTTT	CASSPRDRVPNSPLHF
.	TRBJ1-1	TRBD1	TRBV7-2	TGTGCCAGCAGACCAGGACAGGGGAACACTGAAGCTTTCTTT	CASRPGQGNTEAFF
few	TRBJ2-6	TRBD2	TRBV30	TGTGCCTGGAGTGTGGGGGAGGGGTCAGGGGCCAACGTCCTGACTTTC	CAWSVGEGSGANVLTF
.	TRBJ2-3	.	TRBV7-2	TGTGCCAGCAGCCCAGAATCCAGCACAGATACGCAGTATTTT	CASSPESSTDTQYF
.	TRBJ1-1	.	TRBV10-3	TGTGCCATCAGTGACTCAGGGGTGAACACTGAAGCTTTCTTT	CAISDSGVNTEAFF
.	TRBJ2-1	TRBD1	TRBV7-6	TGTGCCAGCAGCTTAGCCGGGACAGGGGTATCCAATGAGCAGTTCTTC	CASSLAGTGVSNEQFF
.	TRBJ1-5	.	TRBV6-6	TGTGCCAGCAGTCCTCGGGCAGGGTCCCCCGTTCGAAGCAATCAGCCCCAGCATTTT	CASSPRAGSPVRSNQPQHF
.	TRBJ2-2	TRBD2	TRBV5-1	TGCGCCAGCAGCTTGTTGGTAGCGGGAGAAGGGGAGCTGTTTTTT	CASSLLVAGEGELFF
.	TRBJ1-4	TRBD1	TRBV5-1	TGCGCCAGCAGCGCGGGACAGGGCGGCGCAACTAATGAAAAACTGTTTTTT	CASSAGQGGATNEKLFF
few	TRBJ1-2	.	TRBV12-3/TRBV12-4	TGTGCCAGCAGTCCAAACAGGGACCATGGCTACACCTTC	CASSPNRDHGYTF
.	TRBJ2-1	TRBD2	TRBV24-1	TGTGCCACCAAGCGACTAGCGGGGGGAAACAATGAGCAGTTCTTC	CATKRLAGGNNEQFF
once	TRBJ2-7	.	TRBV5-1	TGCGCCAGCAGCTTGGCCCCCAGGGAGGCATCCTACGAGCAGTACTTC	CASSLAPREASYEQYF
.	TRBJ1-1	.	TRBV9	TGTGCCAGCAGCGTCGGGGGGGTTGACACTGAAGCTTTCTTT	CASSVGGVDTEAFF
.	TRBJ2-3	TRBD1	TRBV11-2	TGTGCCAGCAGCCCGAGGACAGGGACAGATACGCAGTATTTT	CASSPRTGTDTQYF
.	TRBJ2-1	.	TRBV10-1	TGCGCCAGCAGTGAACCGGGACTCGGAGGGGAGCAGTTCTTC	CASSEPGLGGEQFF
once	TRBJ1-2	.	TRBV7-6	TGTGCCAGCAGCCCCGAGGCGGGGACCGGTGGACATGGCTACACCTTC	CASSPEAGTGGHGYTF
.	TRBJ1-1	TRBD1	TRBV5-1	TGCGCCAGCTTACCCGGAGCGGGACAGGGCATGAACACTGAAGCTTTCTTT	CASLPGAGQGMNTEAFF
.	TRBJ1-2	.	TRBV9	TGTGCCAGCAGCGTAGGTACCGAGGGCTATGGCTACACCTTC	CASSVGTEGYGYTF
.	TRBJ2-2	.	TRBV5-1	TGCGCCAGCAGCCCGAACGCAAGAGACACCGGGGAGCTGTTTTTT	CASSPNARDTGELFF
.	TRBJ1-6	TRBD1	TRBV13	TGTGCCAGCAGCAGGGGGCGACCCTTAGCAACCCTCCACTTT	CASSRGRPLATLHF
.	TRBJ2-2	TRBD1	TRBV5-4	TGTGCCAGCAGCTGGACAGGGAACACCGGGGAGCTGTTTTTT	CASSWTGNTGELFF